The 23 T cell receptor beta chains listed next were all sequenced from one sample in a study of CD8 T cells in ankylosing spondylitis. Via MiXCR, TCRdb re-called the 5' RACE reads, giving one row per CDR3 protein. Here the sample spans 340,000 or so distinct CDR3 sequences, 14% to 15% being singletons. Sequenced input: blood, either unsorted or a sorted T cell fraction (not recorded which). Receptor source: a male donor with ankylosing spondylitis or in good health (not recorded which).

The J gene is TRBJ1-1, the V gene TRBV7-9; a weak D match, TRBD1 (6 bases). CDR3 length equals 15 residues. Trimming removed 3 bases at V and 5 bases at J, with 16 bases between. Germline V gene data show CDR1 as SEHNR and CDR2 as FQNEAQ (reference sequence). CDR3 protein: CASSFGGQALTEAFF. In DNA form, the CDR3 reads TGTGCCAGCAGCTTTGGGGGGCAGGCCCTTACTGAAGCTTTCTTT.

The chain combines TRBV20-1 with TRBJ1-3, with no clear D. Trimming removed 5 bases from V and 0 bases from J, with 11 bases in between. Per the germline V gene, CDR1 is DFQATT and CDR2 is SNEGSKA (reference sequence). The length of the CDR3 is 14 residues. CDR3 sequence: CSADSAGSGNTIYF. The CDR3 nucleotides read TGCAGTGCTGATTCCGCAGGCTCTGGAAACACCATATATTTT.

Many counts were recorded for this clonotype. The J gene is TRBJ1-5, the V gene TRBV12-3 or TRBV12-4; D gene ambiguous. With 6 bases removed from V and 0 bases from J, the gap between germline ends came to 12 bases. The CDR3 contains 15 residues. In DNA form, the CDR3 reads TGTGCCAGCAGCCCCGACGGGGTTAGCAATCAGCCCCAGCATTTT. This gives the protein CASSPDGVSNQPQHF.

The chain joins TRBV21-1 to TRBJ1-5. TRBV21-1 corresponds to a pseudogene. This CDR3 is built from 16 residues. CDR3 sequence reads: CASSSGPQRGNQPQHF. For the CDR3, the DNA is TGTGCCAGCAGCAGTGGACCCCAGAGGGGCAATCAGCCCCAGCATTTT.

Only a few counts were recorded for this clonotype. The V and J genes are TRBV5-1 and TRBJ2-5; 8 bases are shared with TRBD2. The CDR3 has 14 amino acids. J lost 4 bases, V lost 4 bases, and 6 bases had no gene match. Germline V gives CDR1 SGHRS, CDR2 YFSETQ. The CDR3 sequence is CASSEGLVLETQYF. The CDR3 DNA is TGCGCCAGCAGCGAGGGACTAGTCTTAGAGACCCAGTACTTC. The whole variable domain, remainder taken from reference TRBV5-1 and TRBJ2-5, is KAGVTQTPRYLIKTRGQQVTLSCSPISGHRSVSWYQQTPGQGLQFLFEYFSETQRNKGNFPGRFSGRQFSNSRSEMNVSTLELGDSALYLCASSEGLVLETQYFGPGTRLLVL.

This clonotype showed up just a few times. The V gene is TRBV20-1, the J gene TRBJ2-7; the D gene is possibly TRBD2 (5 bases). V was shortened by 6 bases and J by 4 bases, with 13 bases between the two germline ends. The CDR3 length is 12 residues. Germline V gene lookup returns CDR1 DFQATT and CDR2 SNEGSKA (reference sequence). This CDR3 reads CSADNGEYEQYF. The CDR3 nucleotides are TGCAGTGCCGACAACGGGGAATACGAGCAGTACTTC.

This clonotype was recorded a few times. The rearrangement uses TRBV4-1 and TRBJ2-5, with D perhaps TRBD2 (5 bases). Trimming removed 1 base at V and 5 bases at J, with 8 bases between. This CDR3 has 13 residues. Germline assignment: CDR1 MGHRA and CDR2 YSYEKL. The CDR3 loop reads CASSQAEEETQYF. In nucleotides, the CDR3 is TGCGCCAGCAGCCAAGCGGAGGAGGAGACCCAGTACTTC.

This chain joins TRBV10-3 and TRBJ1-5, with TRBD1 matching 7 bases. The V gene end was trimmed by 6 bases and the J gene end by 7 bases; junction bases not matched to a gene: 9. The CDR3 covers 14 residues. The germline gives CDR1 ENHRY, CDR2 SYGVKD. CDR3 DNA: TGTGCCATCAGCGAGACAGGGCAAGAGCAGCCCCAGCATTTT. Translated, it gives CAISETGQEQPQHF.

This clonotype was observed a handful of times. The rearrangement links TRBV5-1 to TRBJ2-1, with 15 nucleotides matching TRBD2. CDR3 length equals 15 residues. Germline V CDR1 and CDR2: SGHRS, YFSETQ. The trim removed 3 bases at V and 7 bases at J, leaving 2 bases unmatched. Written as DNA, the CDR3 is TGCGCCAGCAGCTCCGGGACTAGCGGGAGGAATGAGCAGTTCTTC. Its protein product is CASSSGTSGRNEQFF.

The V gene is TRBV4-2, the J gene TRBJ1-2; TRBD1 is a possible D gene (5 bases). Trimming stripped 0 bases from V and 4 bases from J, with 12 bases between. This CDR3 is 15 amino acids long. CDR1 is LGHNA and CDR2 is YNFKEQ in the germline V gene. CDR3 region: CASSQDRGSVYGYTF. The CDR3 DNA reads TGTGCCAGCAGCCAAGATCGGGGGAGCGTCTATGGCTACACCTTC.

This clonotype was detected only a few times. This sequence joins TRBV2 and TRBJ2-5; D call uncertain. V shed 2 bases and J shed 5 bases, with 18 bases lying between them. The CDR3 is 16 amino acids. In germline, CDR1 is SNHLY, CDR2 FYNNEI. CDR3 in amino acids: CASSELSLRKTETQYF. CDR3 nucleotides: TGTGCCAGCAGTGAACTATCCCTGCGGAAGACGGAGACCCAGTACTTC.

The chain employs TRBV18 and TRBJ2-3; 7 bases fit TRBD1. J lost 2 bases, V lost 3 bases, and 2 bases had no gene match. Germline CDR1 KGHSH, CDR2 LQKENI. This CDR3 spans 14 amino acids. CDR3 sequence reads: CASSPTGITDTQYF. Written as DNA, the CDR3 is TGTGCCAGCTCACCGACAGGGATCACAGATACGCAGTATTTT.

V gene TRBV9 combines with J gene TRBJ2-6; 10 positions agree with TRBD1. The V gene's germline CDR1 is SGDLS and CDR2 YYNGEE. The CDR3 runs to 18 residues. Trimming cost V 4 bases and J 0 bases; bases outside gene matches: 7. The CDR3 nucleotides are TGTGCCAGCAGCCCTCAGGGACAGGGGTCCTCTGGGGCCAACGTCCTGACTTTC. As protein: CASSPQGQGSSGANVLTF.

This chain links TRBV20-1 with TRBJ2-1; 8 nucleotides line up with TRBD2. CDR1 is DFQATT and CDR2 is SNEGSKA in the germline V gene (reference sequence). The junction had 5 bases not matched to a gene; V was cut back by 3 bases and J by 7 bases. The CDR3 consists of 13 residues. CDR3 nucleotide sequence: TGCAGTGCTAGCCAGACGGGGGGGAATGAGCAGTTCTTC. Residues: CSASQTGGNEQFF.

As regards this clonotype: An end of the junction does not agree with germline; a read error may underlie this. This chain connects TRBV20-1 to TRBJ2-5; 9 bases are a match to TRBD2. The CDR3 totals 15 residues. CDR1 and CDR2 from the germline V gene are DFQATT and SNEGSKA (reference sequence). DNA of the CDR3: TGCAGTGCTGGAGAGGCCGGGACTAGCAGGGAGTCCCAGTACTTC. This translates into CSAGEAGTSRESQYF.

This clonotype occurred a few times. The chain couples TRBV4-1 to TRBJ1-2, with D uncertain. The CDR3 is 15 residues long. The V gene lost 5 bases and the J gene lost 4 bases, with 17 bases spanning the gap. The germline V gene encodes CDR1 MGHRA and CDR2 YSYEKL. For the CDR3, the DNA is TGCGCCAGCAGCTACATACCACAGATCTTCTATGGCTACACCTTC. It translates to CASSYIPQIFYGYTF.

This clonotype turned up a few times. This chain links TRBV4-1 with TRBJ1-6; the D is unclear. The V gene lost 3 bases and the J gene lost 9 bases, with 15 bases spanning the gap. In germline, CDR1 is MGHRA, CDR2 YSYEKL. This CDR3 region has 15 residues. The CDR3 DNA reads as TGCGCCAGCAGCCATCCCGAGCGTGGTATTTCACCCCTCCACTTT. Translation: CASSHPERGISPLHF.

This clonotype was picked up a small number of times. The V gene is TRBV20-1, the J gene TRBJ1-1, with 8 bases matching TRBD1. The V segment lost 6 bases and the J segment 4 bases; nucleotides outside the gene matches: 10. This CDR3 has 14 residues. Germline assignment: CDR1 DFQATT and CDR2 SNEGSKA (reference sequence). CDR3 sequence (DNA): TGCAGTGCCCCCCTACAGGGGGGGGTCACTGAAGCTTTCTTT. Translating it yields CSAPLQGGVTEAFF.

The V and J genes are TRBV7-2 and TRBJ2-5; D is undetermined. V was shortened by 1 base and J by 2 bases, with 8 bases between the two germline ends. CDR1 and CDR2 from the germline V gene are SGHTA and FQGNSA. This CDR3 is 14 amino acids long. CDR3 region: CASSLVKRQETQYF. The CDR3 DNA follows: TGTGCCAGCAGCTTAGTTAAGAGACAAGAGACCCAGTACTTC.

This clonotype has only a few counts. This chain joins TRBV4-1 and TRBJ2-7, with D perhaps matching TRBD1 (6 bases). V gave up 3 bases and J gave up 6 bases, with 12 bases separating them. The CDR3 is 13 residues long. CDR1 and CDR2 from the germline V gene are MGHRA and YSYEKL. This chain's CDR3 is CASSHLQGREQYF. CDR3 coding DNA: TGCGCCAGCAGCCATCTACAGGGTCGCGAGCAGTACTTC.

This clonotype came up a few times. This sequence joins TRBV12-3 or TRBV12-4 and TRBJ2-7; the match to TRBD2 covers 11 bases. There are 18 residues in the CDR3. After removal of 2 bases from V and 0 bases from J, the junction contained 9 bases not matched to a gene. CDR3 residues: CASSLRASGGTSSYEQYF. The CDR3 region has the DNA TGTGCCAGCAGTTTAAGAGCTAGCGGGGGGACTAGCTCCTACGAGCAGTACTTC.

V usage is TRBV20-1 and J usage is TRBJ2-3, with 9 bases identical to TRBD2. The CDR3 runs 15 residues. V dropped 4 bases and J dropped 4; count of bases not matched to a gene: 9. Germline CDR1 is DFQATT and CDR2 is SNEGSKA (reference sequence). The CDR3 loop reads CSATPLAGGADTQYF. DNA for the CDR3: TGCAGTGCTACACCTCTGGCGGGGGGGGCAGATACGCAGTATTTT.

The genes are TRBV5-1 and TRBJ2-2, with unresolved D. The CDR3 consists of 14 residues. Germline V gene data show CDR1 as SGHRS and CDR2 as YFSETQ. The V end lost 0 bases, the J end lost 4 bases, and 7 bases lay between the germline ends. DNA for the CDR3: TGCGCCAGCAGCTTGGGCCCTGGCACCGGGGAGCTGTTTTTT. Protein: CASSLGPGTGELFF.